The 14 T cell receptor beta chains below come from one sample, sequenced in a study of T cells in Graves' hyperthyroidism and ophthalmopathy. RNA transcripts gave rise to amplified TCR beta CDR3 regions. A first-round RT-PCR of the TCR CDR3 used the HTBI primer set. One entry per CDR3 protein, called by TCRdb with MiXCR from the multiplex PCR reads. The sample shows a few hundred thousand distinct CDR3 sequences, about 16% of them seen only once. What was sequenced was blood. These receptor sequences come from a woman in her 30s with Graves' ophthalmopathy.

The rearrangement uses TRBV6-5 and TRBJ2-1, with TRBD2 matching over 10 bases. CDR3 length: 17 residues. CDR1 and CDR2 (germline): MNHEY, SVGAGI. V lost 0 bases, J lost 7 bases, and 9 bases stayed unmatched. This chain's CDR3 is CASSYSESGRASNEQFF. In DNA form, the CDR3 reads TGTGCCAGCAGTTACTCGGAAAGCGGGAGGGCTTCGAATGAGCAGTTCTTC.

Note on this clonotype: This clone may be a read error of a much larger clone one base away. The chain has TRBV2 and TRBJ1-1, with D tentatively TRBD1 (5 bases). The V end was cut by 10 bases, the J end by 6 bases, with 24 bases between. CDR3 size: 15 residues. Germline CDR1 and CDR2: SNHLY and FYNNEI. This CDR3 reads CATGADSVSNAEAFF. DNA for the CDR3: TGTGCCACGGGAGCTGACAGCGTATCTAACGCTGAAGCTTTCTTT.

This clonotype was recorded at least ten times. The CDR3 spells CASSLNRGGKNIQYF. The CDR3 DNA follows: TGTGCCAGCTCACTCAACAGGGGAGGTAAAAACATTCAGTACTTC. This sequence joins TRBV18 and TRBJ2-4; a possible D gene is TRBD1 (7 bases). The CDR3 runs to 15 residues. Germline CDR1 KGHSH, CDR2 LQKENI. The V gene lost 4 bases and the J gene lost 4 bases, with 14 bases spanning the gap.

Ten or more counts support this clonotype. The chain uses TRBV15 and TRBJ2-7, with D uncertain. The germline V gene has CDR1 LNHNV and CDR2 YYDKDF (reference sequence). This CDR3 spans 15 amino acids. V lost 0 bases and J lost 6, with 15 bases in between. Here the CDR3 DNA reads TGTGCCACCAGCAGAGACCTAGACATCAGAGTCGAGCAGTACTTC. Its protein product is CATSRDLDIRVEQYF.

This clonotype showed up many times. The V call is TRBV28, the J call TRBJ2-7; weak D call: TRBD2 (6 bases). Trimming stripped 4 bases from V and 4 bases from J, with 23 bases between. The length of the CDR3 is 17 residues. Per the germline V gene, CDR1 is MDHEN and CDR2 is SYDVKM. The CDR3 is CASSSPESRGFGYEQYF. CDR3 DNA sequence: TGTGCCAGCAGTTCCCCGGAGAGTCGGGGGTTTGGTTACGAGCAGTACTTC. Full variable domain (outside the CDR3, taken from reference TRBV28 and TRBJ2-7): DVKVTQSSRYLVKRTGEKVFLECVQDMDHENMFWYRQDPGLGLRLIYFSYDVKMKEKGDIPEGYSVSREKKERFSLILESASTNQTSMYLCASSSPESRGFGYEQYFGPGTRLTVT.

This clonotype was counted ten times or more. The chain couples TRBV15 to TRBJ2-5; a weak D match, TRBD2 (5 bases). V lost 5 bases, J lost 1 base, and 11 bases lay in between. Germline CDR1 and CDR2: LNHNV and YYDKDF (reference sequence). The CDR3 loop spans 14 amino acids. The CDR3, as DNA: TGTGCCACCAGCCAAGGACTTATCCAAGAGACCCAGTACTTC. Translated, it gives CATSQGLIQETQYF. Using reference TRBV15 and TRBJ2-5 for the parts outside the CDR3, the full variable domain is DAMVIQNPRYQVTQFGKPVTLSCSQTLNHNVMYWYQQKSSQAPKLLFHYYDKDFNNEADTPDNFQSRRPNTSFCFLDIRSPGLGDTAMYLCATSQGLIQETQYFGPGTRLLVL.

The chain's CDR3 is CASSVGGSTGELFF. CDR3 sequence (DNA): TGTGCCAGCAGCGTAGGCGGCTCTACCGGGGAGCTGTTTTTT. This chain uses TRBV2 with TRBJ2-2, with unresolved D. Germline-derived CDR1 and CDR2 are SNHLY and FYNNEI. CDR3 length equals 14 residues. Deletions cut 6 bases from V and 5 bases from J, with 13 bases between. Full variable domain (remainder filled in from reference TRBV2 and TRBJ2-2): EPEVTQTPSHQVTQMGQEVILRCVPISNHLYFYWYRQILGQKVEFLVSFYNNEISEKSEIFDDQFSVERPDGSNFTLKIRSTKLEDSAMYFCASSVGGSTGELFFGEGSRLTVL.

This clonotype has at least ten counts. This chain joins TRBV11-2 and TRBJ1-1; D possibly corresponds to TRBD1 (5 bases). Germline V gene sequence: CDR1 SGHAT, CDR2 FQNNGV. V shed 2 bases and J shed 2 bases, with 15 bases lying between them. The CDR3 covers 16 residues. CDR3 in amino acids: CASSLWGVALNTEAFF. CDR3 nucleotide sequence: TGTGCCAGCAGCTTATGGGGGGTTGCTTTAAACACTGAAGCTTTCTTT.

Points on this clonotype: Being one base from a much bigger clone, this may be a read error. The CDR3 region is CASSLPRLVYEQYF. Written as DNA, the CDR3 is TGTGCCAGCAGTCTACCAAGGTTGGTGTACGAGCAGTACTTC. The chain carries TRBV28 and TRBJ2-7; no clear D. Germline CDR1 MDHEN, CDR2 SYDVKM. The CDR3 runs to 14 residues. Trimming took 5 bases from V and 4 from J, leaving 15 bases between them.

This chain joins TRBV28 and TRBJ1-2, with D hard to call. The CDR3 runs to 10 residues. Trimming shortened V by 7 bases and J by 5 bases, and 5 bases separated the two germline ends. Germline-derived CDR1 and CDR2 are MDHEN and SYDVKM. Here the CDR3 reads CASKQYGYTF. CDR3 bases: TGTGCCAGCAAACAGTATGGCTACACCTTC.

This clonotype was recorded many times. The rearrangement links TRBV7-8 to TRBJ2-3; TRBD1 matches at 8 bases. The CDR3 sequence is 15 residues long. Germline-derived CDR1 and CDR2 are SGHVS and FQNEAQ. The V gene end was trimmed by 4 bases and the J gene end by 4 bases; junction bases not matched to a gene: 7. In DNA form, the CDR3 reads TGTGCCAGCAGCTCAGGGGCAGGGGGCGCAGATACGCAGTATTTT. Protein sequence: CASSSGAGGADTQYF.

This chain uses TRBV18 with TRBJ1-1; D is undetermined. CDR1 and CDR2 from the germline V gene are KGHSH and LQKENI. This CDR3 region has 15 residues. V was pared by 1 base and J by 5 bases, with 14 bases between. CDR3 DNA sequence: TGTGCCAGCTCACCACTGGGCCTTCCGGGGACTGAAGCTTTCTTT. Protein: CASSPLGLPGTEAFF. The variable domain in full, completed from reference TRBV18 and TRBJ1-1, reads NAGVMQNPRHLVRRRGQEARLRCSPMKGHSHVYWYRQLPEEGLKFMVYLQKENIIDESGMPKERFSAEFPKEGPSILRIQQVVRGDSAAYFCASSPLGLPGTEAFFGQGTRLTVV.

The chain combines TRBV24-1 with TRBJ2-1; 8 bases are shared with TRBD2. V lost 3 bases and J lost 8; bases outside the gene matches: 8. Germline V gene lookup returns CDR1 KGHDR and CDR2 SFDVKD. The CDR3 sequence is 15 residues long. The DNA of the CDR3 is TGTGCCACCAGTGATCCTCCGGGACTAGTCGATGAGCAGTTCTTC. Amino acid sequence: CATSDPPGLVDEQFF.

On this clonotype itself: It may be a read error: a sequence one base away is much more abundant. For the CDR3, the DNA is TGTACCAGCAGTGGACTGGGTACCTACAATGAGCAGTTCTTC. Translating gives CTSSGLGTYNEQFF. The chain carries TRBV6-1 and TRBJ2-1; a weak D match, TRBD2 (5 bases). From germline, CDR1 is MNHNS and CDR2 SASEGT. The CDR3 is made up of 14 amino acids.